Listed below are T cell receptor beta chains from one sample, sequenced in a study of shared T cell receptors in the human thymus. The table came from immunoSEQ multiplex PCR; TCRdb's copy has only in-frame clones and leaves some out. The sample yields around 730,000 clones, approximately 85% seen once. This sample was also put to use in a study of human thymus T cells.

Sequenced material: thymocytes. Every receptor here comes from a girl in the first two years of life with a congenital heart defect. CDR3s leave out the opening cysteine and the closing phenylalanine or tryptophan. The listing skips clone size in some rows; elsewhere it reads once, few, many or a size class.

j_call v_call clone_size cdr3_aa
TRBJ1-2 TRBV28 . ASSPMSRGAFDYGYT
TRBJ1-2 TRBV7-4 . ASSLEGPPKRDYGYT
TRBJ1-3 TRBV6-1 . ASSEELRGGKAGNTIY
TRBJ1-1 TRBV5-5 . ASSLVSPENTEAF
TRBJ1-5 TRBV28 . ASSLNPERKHNNQPQH
TRBJ1-6 TRBV28 . ASSLFGGGNSPLH
TRBJ2-5 TRBV5-1 few ASSSAGGPIQETQY
TRBJ1-2 TRBV5-1 . ASSLEFTGYGYT
TRBJ1-4 TRBV18 . ASSTTTGPNEKLF
TRBJ1-2 TRBV7-4 . ASSSTPPGQGLYGYT
TRBJ1-1 TRBV6-6 . ASSQRPGQKNTEAF
TRBJ1-2 TRBV15 . ATSDREDGYT
TRBJ1-1 TRBV11-2 . ASSLLGQGRAEAF
TRBJ2-2 TRBV4-3 . ASRQRGQGSGELF
TRBJ1-4 TRBV5-1 . ASSLATGATNEKLF
TRBJ2-1 TRBV5-1 . ASSSLRTSGAEQF